A selection of T cell receptor beta chains follows, all from one sample in a study of T-cell memory formation after mild COVID-19. TCRdb used MiXCR to reprocess the 5' RACE reads, holding one entry per CDR3 protein. Among under 550,000 distinct CDR3 sequences listed, over 15% were seen once. Sequencing was performed on PBMCs or a T cell subset sorted from them (not recorded which). All receptors derive from an adult woman who had mild COVID-19 (a few samples of this study predate the infection). Cell type and time point are not known. Each CDR3 is given without its conserved first and last residue. Each record gives: V gene, CDR3 protein.

v_gene: TRBV7-2; CDR3aa: ASSPIPTSFEQY
v_gene: TRBV5-6; CDR3aa: ASSLQGAEDTQY
v_gene: TRBV9; CDR3aa: ASSAVTGVNTEAF
v_gene: TRBV10-3; CDR3aa: AIRYGGSDGYT
v_gene: TRBV3-1; CDR3aa: ASSQDSPGQGYGYT
v_gene: TRBV4-1; CDR3aa: ASSQDSIGGGAGGYT
v_gene: TRBV4-2; CDR3aa: ASSQDRDDYEQY
v_gene: TRBV5-1; CDR3aa: ASSLPGTSGGTYQETQY
v_gene: TRBV4-3; CDR3aa: ASSPGTGALSIEKF
v_gene: TRBV4-2; CDR3aa: ASSQEAGTGLNSPLH
v_gene: TRBV12-3/TRBV12-4; CDR3aa: ASSFGVDTQY
v_gene: TRBV29-1; CDR3aa: SVHEMGYT
v_gene: TRBV2; CDR3aa: ALGQGASDTQY
v_gene: TRBV18; CDR3aa: ASSPPVGTLAKNIQY
v_gene: TRBV15; CDR3aa: ATSSAGGDTQY
v_gene: TRBV3-2; CDR3aa: ASSETGTSGSLTYNEQF
v_gene: TRBV4-1; CDR3aa: ASSQDSDGYYEQY
v_gene: TRBV5-1; CDR3aa: ASSVGGVGKNIQY
v_gene: TRBV7-2; CDR3aa: ASSPSLAGSSGANVLT
v_gene: TRBV18; CDR3aa: ASSPNMNTEAF
v_gene: TRBV11-2; CDR3aa: ASSSGPAGFDEQF
v_gene: TRBV6-2/TRBV6-3; CDR3aa: ASSYAGLTYEQY
v_gene: TRBV2; CDR3aa: ASNLALSTDTQY
v_gene: TRBV12-3/TRBV12-4; CDR3aa: ASSFGQIYEQY
v_gene: TRBV5-1; CDR3aa: ASSGAGVYEQY
v_gene: TRBV7-2; CDR3aa: ASTLWDGTEAF
v_gene: TRBV4-2; CDR3aa: ASSQEYLAGGRDTQY
v_gene: TRBV27; CDR3aa: ASSLVDMGTDTQY
v_gene: TRBV20-1; CDR3aa: SVSAPYNEQF
v_gene: TRBV7-9; CDR3aa: ASSHSSGRYEQY
v_gene: TRBV12-3/TRBV12-4; CDR3aa: ASSLRGGRGHQETQY
v_gene: TRBV3-1; CDR3aa: ASSQDLNLNEAF
v_gene: TRBV4-3; CDR3aa: ASSQTGGRGYGYT
v_gene: TRBV6-1; CDR3aa: ASRTIQGTNTEAF
v_gene: TRBV20-1; CDR3aa: SARKIYEQY
v_gene: TRBV5-1; CDR3aa: ASSLSSGGLNEQF
v_gene: TRBV6-1; CDR3aa: ASSEALRDTQY
v_gene: TRBV28; CDR3aa: ASSLGGQRQETQY
v_gene: TRBV5-1; CDR3aa: ASSKDRNSYEQY
v_gene: TRBV30; CDR3aa: AWSLEHKQRDRNEKLF
v_gene: TRBV12-3/TRBV12-4; CDR3aa: ASSWLAGGAGEQF
v_gene: TRBV29-1; CDR3aa: SVRDGYNEQF
v_gene: TRBV15; CDR3aa: ATSRSGQGNQPQH
v_gene: TRBV27; CDR3aa: ASSLQGTGNTEAF
v_gene: TRBV11-3; CDR3aa: ASSSGGIAKNIQY
v_gene: TRBV6-5; CDR3aa: ASSRAGGRKTQY
v_gene: TRBV4-1; CDR3aa: ASSQSGTSWDIQY
v_gene: TRBV7-9; CDR3aa: ASSSRTTSLSQAQY
v_gene: TRBV29-1; CDR3aa: SVTIITPGPYANTEAF
v_gene: TRBV3-1; CDR3aa: ASSPPGVGAEAF
v_gene: TRBV7-6; CDR3aa: ASSLTSEWGYNEQF
v_gene: TRBV10-3; CDR3aa: AISESTVELF
v_gene: TRBV7-8; CDR3aa: ASSLARGNQPQH
v_gene: TRBV12-3/TRBV12-4; CDR3aa: ASRRDVRGGYT
v_gene: TRBV6-5; CDR3aa: ASRMPGPGGEQY